This TCR beta chain emerged from a study of T-cell reconstitution after alpha-beta-depleted transplantation in children. The CDR3 loop spans 15 amino acids. Germline CDR1 ENHRY, CDR2 SYGVKD. The V end lost 5 bases, the J end lost 6 bases, and 18 bases lay between the germline ends. Unique molecular identifiers were built into the TCRbeta library. TCRdb called the PCR reads again in MiXCR, with one record for every CDR3 protein. The sample lists approximately 500,000 distinct CDR3 sequences; approximately 10% were seen once. The table lists this clonotype with many counts. The sequencing used PBMCs, collected before TCRalphabeta/CD19-depleted stem cell transplant. J is TRBJ2-3 and V is TRBV10-3; the D gene is possibly TRBD1 (6 bases). The sequence derives from a child younger than 10 with inherited bone marrow failure, due to receive a stem cell transplant. The CDR3 DNA sequence: TGTGCCATCAGTCGAGCAGGGGAGTATTCGGATACGCAGTATTTT. Protein sequence: CAISRAGEYSDTQYF.